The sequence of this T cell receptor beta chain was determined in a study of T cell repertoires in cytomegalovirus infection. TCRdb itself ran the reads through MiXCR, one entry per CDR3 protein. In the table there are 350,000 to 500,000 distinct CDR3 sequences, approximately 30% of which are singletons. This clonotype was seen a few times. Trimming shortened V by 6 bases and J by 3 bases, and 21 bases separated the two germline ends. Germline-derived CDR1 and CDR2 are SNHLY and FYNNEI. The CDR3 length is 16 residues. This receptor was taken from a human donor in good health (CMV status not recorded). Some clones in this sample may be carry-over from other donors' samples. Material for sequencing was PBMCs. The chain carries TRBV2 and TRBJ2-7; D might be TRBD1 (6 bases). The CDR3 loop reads CASRRDRLQDYYEQYF. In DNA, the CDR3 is TGTGCCAGCAGGCGCGACAGGTTGCAAGATTACTACGAGCAGTACTTC. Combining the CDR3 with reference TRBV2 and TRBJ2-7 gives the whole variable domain EPEVTQTPSHQVTQMGQEVILRCVPISNHLYFYWYRQILGQKVEFLVSFYNNEISEKSEIFDDQFSVERPDGSNFTLKIRSTKLEDSAMYFCASRRDRLQDYYEQYFGPGTRLTVT.